Described below is a single TCR beta chain sequence and its context. The antigen is unknown. Donors were drawn from the roughly 110-subject validation cohort, separate from the approximately 640-subject first cohort. The data derive from a study of cytomegalovirus exposure and HLA in healthy donors. For the study at large: A later analysis reported the same platform for the roughly 110 validation repertoires and the roughly 630 first-cohort repertoires. Study outcomes and limitations: Investigators reported fewer than 200 TCR beta chains as tied to cytomegalovirus. According to a subsequent analysis, TCR clusters from the first cohort were inclined to appear together in the 90 to 150 validation repertoires.

Only in-frame clones appear in the TCRdb table, and some are missing; sequencing was by immunoSEQ multiplex PCR. The repertoire has more than 50,000 clones, just under 95% of them found once; the top ten carry roughly 2.4%. The CDR3 spans 17 residues. Germline assignment: CDR1 LNHDA and CDR2 SQIVND (reference sequence). The V segment lost 7 bases and the J segment 0 bases; nucleotides outside the gene matches: 5. V usage is TRBV19 and J usage is TRBJ2-6; 11 bases fit TRBD2. The clonotype originates from a man in his late teens or twenties in good health and CMV-seronegative. Input material: PBMCs. The CDR3 DNA reads as TGTGCCAGTAACCTACTAGCGGGAGCCTCTGGGGCCAACGTCCTGACTTTC. Protein product: CASNLLAGASGANVLTF. Looking up the rest from reference TRBV19 and TRBJ2-6 gives the full variable domain: DGGITQSPKYLFRKEGQNVTLSCEQNLNHDAMYWYRQDPGQGLRLIYYSQIVNDFQKGDIAEGYSVSREKKESFPLTVTSAQKNPTAFYLCASNLLAGASGANVLTFGAGSRLTVL.